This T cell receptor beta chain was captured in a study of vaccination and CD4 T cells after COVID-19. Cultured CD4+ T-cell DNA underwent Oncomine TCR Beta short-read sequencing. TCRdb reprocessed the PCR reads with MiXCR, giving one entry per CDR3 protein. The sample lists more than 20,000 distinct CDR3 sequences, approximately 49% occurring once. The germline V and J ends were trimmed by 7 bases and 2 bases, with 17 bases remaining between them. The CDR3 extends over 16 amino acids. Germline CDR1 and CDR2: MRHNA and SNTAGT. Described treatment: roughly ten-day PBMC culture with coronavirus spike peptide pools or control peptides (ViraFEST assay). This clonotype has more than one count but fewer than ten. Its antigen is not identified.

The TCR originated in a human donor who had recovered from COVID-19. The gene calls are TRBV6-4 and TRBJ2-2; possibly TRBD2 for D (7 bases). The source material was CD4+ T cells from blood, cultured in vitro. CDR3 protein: CASKARGDYNTGELFF. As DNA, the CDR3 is TGTGCCAGCAAAGCAAGGGGGGACTACAACACCGGGGAGCTGTTTTTT.